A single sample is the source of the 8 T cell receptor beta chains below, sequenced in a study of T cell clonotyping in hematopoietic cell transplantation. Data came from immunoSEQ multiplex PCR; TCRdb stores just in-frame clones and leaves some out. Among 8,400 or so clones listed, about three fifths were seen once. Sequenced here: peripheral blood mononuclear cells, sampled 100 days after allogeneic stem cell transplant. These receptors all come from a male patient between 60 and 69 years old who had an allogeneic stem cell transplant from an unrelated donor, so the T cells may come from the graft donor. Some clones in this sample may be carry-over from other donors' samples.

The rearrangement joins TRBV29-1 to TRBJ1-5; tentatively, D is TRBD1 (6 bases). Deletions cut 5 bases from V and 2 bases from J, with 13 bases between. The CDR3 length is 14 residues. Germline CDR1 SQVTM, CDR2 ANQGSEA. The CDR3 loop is CSVQGGYGNQPQHF. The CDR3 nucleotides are TGCAGCGTTCAAGGGGGATATGGCAATCAGCCCCAGCATTTT.

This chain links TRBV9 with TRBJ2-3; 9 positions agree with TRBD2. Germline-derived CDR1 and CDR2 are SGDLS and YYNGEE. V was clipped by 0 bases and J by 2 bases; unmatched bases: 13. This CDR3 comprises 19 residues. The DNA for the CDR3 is TGTGCCAGCAGCGTAGTACCCAGGGGAGCGGGGGGCTCCACAGATACGCAGTATTTT. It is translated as CASSVVPRGAGGSTDTQYF. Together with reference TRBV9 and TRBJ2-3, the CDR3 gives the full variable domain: DSGVTQTPKHLITATGQRVTLRCSPRSGDLSVYWYQQSLDQGLQFLIQYYNGEERAKGNILERFSAQQFPDLHSELNLSSLELGDSALYFCASSVVPRGAGGSTDTQYFGPGTRLTVL.

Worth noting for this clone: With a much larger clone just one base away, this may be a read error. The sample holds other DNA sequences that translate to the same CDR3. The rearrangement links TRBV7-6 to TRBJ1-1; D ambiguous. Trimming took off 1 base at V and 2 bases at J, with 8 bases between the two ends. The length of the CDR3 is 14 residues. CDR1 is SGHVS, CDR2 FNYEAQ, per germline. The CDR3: CASSLEAVNTEAFF. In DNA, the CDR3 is TGTGCCAGCAGCTTAGAGGCAGTCAACACTGAAGCTTTCTTT.

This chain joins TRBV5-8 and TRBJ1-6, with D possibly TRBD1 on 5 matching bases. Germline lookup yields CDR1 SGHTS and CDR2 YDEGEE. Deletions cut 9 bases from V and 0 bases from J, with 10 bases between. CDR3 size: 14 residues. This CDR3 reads CATIDSSYNSPLHF. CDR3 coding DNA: TGTGCCACCATCGACAGCTCCTATAATTCACCCCTCCACTTT. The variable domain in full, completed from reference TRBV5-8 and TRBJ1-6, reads EAGVTQSPTHLIKTRGQQATLRCSPISGHTSVYWYQQALGLGLQFLLWYDEGEERNRGNFPPRFSGRQFPNYSSELNVNALELEDSALYLCATIDSSYNSPLHFGNGTRLTVT.

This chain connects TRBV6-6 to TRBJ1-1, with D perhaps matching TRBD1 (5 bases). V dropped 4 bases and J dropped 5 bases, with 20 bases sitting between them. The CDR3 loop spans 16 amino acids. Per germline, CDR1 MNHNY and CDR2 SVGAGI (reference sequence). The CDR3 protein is CASSSPKAPGGTEAFF. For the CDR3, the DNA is TGTGCCAGCAGTTCCCCTAAGGCCCCGGGGGGGACTGAAGCTTTCTTT.

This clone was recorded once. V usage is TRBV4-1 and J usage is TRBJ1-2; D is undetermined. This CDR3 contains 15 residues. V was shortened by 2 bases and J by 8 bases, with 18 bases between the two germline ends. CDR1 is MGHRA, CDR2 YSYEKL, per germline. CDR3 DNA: TGCGCCAGCAGCCAATTATTCTCGACGGAAGCAGGCTACACCTTC. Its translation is CASSQLFSTEAGYTF.

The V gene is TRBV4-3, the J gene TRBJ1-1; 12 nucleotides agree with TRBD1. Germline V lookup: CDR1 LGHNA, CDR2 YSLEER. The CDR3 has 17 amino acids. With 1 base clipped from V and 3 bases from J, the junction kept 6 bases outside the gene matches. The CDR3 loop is CASSQAGTGGSHTEAFF. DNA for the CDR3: TGCGCCAGCAGCCAAGCCGGGACAGGGGGCAGTCACACTGAAGCTTTCTTT.

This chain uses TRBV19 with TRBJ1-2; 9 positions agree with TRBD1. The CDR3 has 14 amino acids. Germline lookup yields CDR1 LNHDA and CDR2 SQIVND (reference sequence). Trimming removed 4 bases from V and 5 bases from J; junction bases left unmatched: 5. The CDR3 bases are TGTGCCAGTAGTACCCGGACAGGGGAGTATGGCTACACCTTC. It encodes CASSTRTGEYGYTF.